This T cell receptor beta chain comes out of a study of T cell responses to AZD1222 COVID-19 vaccine. Study-wide findings and caveats: Clonal diversity was possibly underestimated; the donors were predominantly white British and more often female.

This clone was detected only once. The antigen is not known. The V and J ends lost 3 bases and 4 bases respectively, with 19 bases between them. Germline loops: CDR1 SGHNT, CDR2 YYREEE (reference sequence). The CDR3 runs 16 residues. Sequencing used immunoSEQ multiplex PCR; TCRdb keeps in-frame clones, though not all of them. This table holds around 100,000 clones, around 87% found once. Material: peripheral blood, obtained on day 0 of AZD1222 vaccination. The chain is built from TRBV5-4 and TRBJ2-5, with a weak D call TRBD2 (5 bases). This sequence was found in an adult in good health. CDR3 nucleotides: TGTGCCAGCAGCTCGGAGCTCGGGGAGACGGGAGAGACCCAGTACTTC. This encodes CASSSELGETGETQYF.